This record concerns one T cell receptor (beta chain) sequence. This CDR3 is built from 15 residues. Germline loops: CDR1 SGHRS, CDR2 YFSETQ. Trimming pared 5 bases from V and 0 bases from J, leaving 14 bases between. The sample is drawn from a study of cytomegalovirus exposure and HLA in healthy donors. The PCR had 60 Vbeta and 13 Jbeta primers. Here immunoSEQ multiplex PCR was the method, and the copy in TCRdb shows in-frame clones only, minus some. The sample records under 200,000 clones, about 75% being singletons. Sequencing input: PBMCs. This TCR came from a man between 18 and 29 years old in good health and CMV-seronegative. The chain couples TRBV5-1 to TRBJ1-2; TRBD1 is a possible D gene (6 bases). Written as DNA, the CDR3 is TGCGCCAGCAGAACCGGACAGACTTCTAACTATGGCTACACCTTC. This gives the protein CASRTGQTSNYGYTF.